This TCR beta chain was recovered during a study of human T cells and chemical hapten exposure. Study details: Sensitization used 2% DPC on approximately 2 cm by approximately 2 cm upper inner arm skin.

Time point denoted: patch test 1, 2 weeks after DPC sensitization. Treatment given: therapeutic diphenylcyclopropenone sensitization with weekly scalp DPC. TCRdb reanalysed the RACE reads using MiXCR and keeps one entry per CDR3 protein. The table records 80,000 or so distinct CDR3 sequences, about 10% of them present only once. This clonotype has a handful of counts. This sequence was found in a woman aged 50 to 60 with alopecia areata. Some clones in this sample may be carry-over from other donors' samples. The sequences come from whole blood, collected in connection with sensitization to the hapten diphenylcyclopropenone (DPC).

CDR3 in amino acids: CASSHLASGQETQYF. Here the CDR3 DNA reads TGTGCCAGCAGCCATCTCGCTAGCGGGCAAGAGACCCAGTACTTC. The chain recombines TRBV3-1 with TRBJ2-5; 8 bases line up with TRBD2. Losses at the gene ends were 3 bases for V and 2 bases for J; bases not matched to a gene: 5. Germline V gives CDR1 LGHDT, CDR2 YNNKEL (reference sequence). The CDR3 covers 15 residues.